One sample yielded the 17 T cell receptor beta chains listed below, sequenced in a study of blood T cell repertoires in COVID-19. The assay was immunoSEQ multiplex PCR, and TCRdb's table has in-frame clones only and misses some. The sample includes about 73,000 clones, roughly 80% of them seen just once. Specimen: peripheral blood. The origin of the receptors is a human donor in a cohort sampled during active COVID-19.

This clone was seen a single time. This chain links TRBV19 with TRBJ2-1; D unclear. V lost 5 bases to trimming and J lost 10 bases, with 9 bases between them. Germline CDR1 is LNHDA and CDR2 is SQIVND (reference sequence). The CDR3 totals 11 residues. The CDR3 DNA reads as TGTGCCAGTAGTGCACTTCTGGAGCAGTTCTTC. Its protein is CASSALLEQFF.

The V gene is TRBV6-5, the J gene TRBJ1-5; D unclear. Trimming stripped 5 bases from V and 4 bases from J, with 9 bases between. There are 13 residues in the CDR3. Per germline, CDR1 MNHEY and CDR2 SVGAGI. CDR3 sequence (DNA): TGTGCCAGCAGTATGTCGGTAAATCAGCCCCAGCATTTT. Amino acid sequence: CASSMSVNQPQHF.

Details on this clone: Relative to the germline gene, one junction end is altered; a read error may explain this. CDR3 residues: CASSEGRDRIF. CDR3 nucleotide sequence: TGCGCCAGCAGTGAGGGACGGGACAGGATTTTT. The rearrangement uses TRBV10-2 and TRBJ1-4; 8 bases agree with TRBD1. This CDR3 comprises 11 residues. CDR1 WSHSY and CDR2 SAAADI come from the germline V gene.

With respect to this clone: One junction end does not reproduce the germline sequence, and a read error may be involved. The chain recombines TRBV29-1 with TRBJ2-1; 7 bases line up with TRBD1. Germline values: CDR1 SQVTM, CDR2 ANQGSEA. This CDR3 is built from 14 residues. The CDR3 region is CSVEVPSLGTAPVF. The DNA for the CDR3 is TGCAGCGTTGAAGTTCCCTCCCTCGGGACAGCCCCGGTCTTC.

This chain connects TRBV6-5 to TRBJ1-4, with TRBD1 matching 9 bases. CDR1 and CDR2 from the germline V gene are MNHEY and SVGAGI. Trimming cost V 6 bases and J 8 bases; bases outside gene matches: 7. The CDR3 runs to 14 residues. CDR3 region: CASRTGGADEKLFF. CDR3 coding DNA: TGTGCCAGCAGAACAGGGGGCGCAGACGAAAAACTGTTTTTT.

The CDR3, as DNA: TGTGCCAGCAGCTTAAGGGGTAGTAATGAGCAGTTCTTC. It encodes CASSLRGSNEQFF. This chain joins TRBV7-2 and TRBJ2-1; D may be TRBD1 (5 bases). The V and J ends lost 2 bases and 7 bases respectively, with 9 bases between them. The CDR3 length is 13 residues. Germline V lookup: CDR1 SGHTA, CDR2 FQGNSA.

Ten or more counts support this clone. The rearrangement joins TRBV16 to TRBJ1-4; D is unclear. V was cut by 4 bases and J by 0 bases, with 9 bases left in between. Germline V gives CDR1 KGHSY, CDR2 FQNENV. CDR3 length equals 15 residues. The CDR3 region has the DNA TGTGCCAGCAGCCCTAACCGGGCAACTAATGAAAAACTGTTTTTT. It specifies CASSPNRATNEKLFF.

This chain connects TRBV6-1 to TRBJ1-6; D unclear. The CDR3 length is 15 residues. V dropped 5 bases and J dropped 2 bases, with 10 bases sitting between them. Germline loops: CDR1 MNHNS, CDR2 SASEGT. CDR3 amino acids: CASSSGDPYNSPLHF. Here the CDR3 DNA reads TGTGCCAGCAGTTCCGGGGATCCCTATAATTCACCCCTCCACTTT.

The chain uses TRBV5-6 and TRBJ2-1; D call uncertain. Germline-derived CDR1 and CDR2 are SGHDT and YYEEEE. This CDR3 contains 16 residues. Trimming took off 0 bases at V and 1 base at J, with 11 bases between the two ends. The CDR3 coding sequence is TGTGCCAGCAGCTTGGCCGGTGAATATTCCTACAATGAGCAGTTCTTC. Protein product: CASSLAGEYSYNEQFF. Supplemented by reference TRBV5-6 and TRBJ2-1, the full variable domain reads DAGVTQSPTHLIKTRGQQVTLRCSPKSGHDTVSWYQQALGQGPQFIFQYYEEEERQRGNFPDRFSGHQFPNYSSELNVNALLLGDSALYLCASSLAGEYSYNEQFFGPGTRLTVL.

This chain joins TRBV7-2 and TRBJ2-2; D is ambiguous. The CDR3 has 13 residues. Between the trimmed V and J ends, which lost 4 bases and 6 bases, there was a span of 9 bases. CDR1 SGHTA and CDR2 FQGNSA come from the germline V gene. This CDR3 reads CASSSRVAGELFF. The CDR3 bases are TGTGCCAGCAGCTCCCGGGTTGCCGGGGAGCTGTTTTTT.

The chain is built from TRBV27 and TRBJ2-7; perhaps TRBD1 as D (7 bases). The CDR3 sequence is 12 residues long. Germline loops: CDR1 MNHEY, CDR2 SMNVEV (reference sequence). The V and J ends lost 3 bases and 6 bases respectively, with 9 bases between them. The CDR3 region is CASSFQGGEQYF. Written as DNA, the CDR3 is TGTGCCAGCAGTTTCCAGGGGGGCGAGCAGTACTTC.

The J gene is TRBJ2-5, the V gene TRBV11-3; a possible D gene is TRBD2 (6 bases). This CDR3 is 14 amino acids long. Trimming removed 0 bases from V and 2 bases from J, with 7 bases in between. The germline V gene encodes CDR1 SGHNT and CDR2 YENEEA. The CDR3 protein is CASSLEGLQETQYF. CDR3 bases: TGTGCCAGCAGCTTAGAAGGACTACAAGAGACCCAGTACTTC.

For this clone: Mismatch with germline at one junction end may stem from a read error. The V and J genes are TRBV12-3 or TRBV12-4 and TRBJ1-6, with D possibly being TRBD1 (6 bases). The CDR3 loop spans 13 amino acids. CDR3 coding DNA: TGTGCCAGCACTTTAGGGGGAGGATCACCCCTCCACTTT. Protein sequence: CASTLGGGSPLHF.

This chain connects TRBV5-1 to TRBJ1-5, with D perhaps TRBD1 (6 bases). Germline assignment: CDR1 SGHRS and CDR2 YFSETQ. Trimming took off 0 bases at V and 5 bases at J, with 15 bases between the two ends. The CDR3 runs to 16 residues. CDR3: CASSLGTGRVDQPQHF. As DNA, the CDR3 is TGCGCCAGCAGCTTGGGTACAGGGAGAGTAGATCAGCCCCAGCATTTT.

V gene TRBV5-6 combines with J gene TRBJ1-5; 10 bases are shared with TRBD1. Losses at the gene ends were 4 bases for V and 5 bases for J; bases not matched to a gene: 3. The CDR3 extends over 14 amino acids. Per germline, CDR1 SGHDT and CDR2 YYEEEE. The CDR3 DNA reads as TGTGCCAGCAGCCGGACAGGGGGGGATCAGCCCCAGCATTTT. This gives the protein CASSRTGGDQPQHF.

This CDR3 is CASSLGTVNSPLHF. The CDR3 nucleotides are TGTGCCAGCAGCTTGGGGACAGTTAATTCACCCCTCCACTTT. V gene TRBV5-5 combines with J gene TRBJ1-6; a possible D gene is TRBD1 (6 bases). The CDR3 has 14 residues. Trimming took off 0 bases at V and 6 bases at J, with 7 bases between the two ends. Germline values: CDR1 SGHKS, CDR2 YYEKEE (reference sequence).

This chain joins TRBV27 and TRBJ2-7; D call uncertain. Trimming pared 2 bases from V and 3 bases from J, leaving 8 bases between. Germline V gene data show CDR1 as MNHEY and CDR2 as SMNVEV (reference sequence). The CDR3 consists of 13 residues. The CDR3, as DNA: TGTGCCAGCAGTTTAGGTGTACTCTACGAGCAGTACTTC. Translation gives CASSLGVLYEQYF.